The 17 T cell receptor beta chains presented below share a single source sample, sequenced in a study of T cells in Graves' hyperthyroidism and ophthalmopathy. Regions amplified from RNA transcripts were the TCR beta CDR3 regions. With the HTBI primer set, the TCR CDR3 went through a first round of RT-PCR. TCRdb called the multiplex PCR reads again in MiXCR, with one record for every CDR3 protein. The data contain under 450,000 distinct CDR3 sequences, 15% to 18% of them seen just once; the ten biggest clones take up around 7.3%. Sequencing used blood. These receptors originate from a woman between 18 and 30 years old with Graves' hyperthyroidism.

The CDR3 DNA is TGCAGTGCACACAACAGGGGGGGCGGCACAGATACGCAGTATTTT. This codes for CSAHNRGGGTDTQYF. V and J are TRBV20-1 and TRBJ2-3, with D maybe TRBD1 (8 bases). V lost 6 bases to trimming and J lost 1 base, with 17 bases between them. The CDR3 is 15 residues long. The germline V gene has CDR1 DFQATT and CDR2 SNEGSKA (reference sequence).

This clonotype was observed once. The chain couples TRBV4-2 to TRBJ2-4; 11 positions match TRBD1. V lost 1 base to trimming and J lost 3 bases; unmatched junction nucleotides: 5. CDR1 is LGHNA and CDR2 is YNFKEQ in the germline V gene. The CDR3 has 17 residues. Here the CDR3 reads CASSQVMGQGVKNIQYF. The CDR3 DNA follows: TGTGCCAGCAGCCAAGTAATGGGACAGGGGGTCAAAAACATTCAGTACTTC.

This clonotype was counted ten times or more. The junction differs from germline at one of its ends, possibly a read error. The chain carries TRBV7-7 and TRBJ2-1; D ambiguous. This CDR3 is 13 amino acids long. Germline assignment: CDR1 SSHAT and CDR2 FNYEAQ (reference sequence). DNA for the CDR3: TGTGCTAGCAGCTTAGGCCCCGACAATGAGCAGTTCTTC. This encodes CASSLGPDNEQFF.

This chain links TRBV6-1 with TRBJ2-7; D may be TRBD1 or TRBD2 (5 bases each). The CDR3 contains 15 residues. Deletions cut 5 bases from V and 5 bases from J, with 19 bases between. The V gene's germline CDR1 is MNHNS and CDR2 SASEGT. CDR3 in amino acids: CASSQEGTTRHEQYF. Written as DNA, the CDR3 is TGTGCCAGCAGTCAAGAGGGGACCACCCGCCACGAGCAGTACTTC.

This clonotype came up many times. This chain uses TRBV20-1 with TRBJ2-7; 8 bases line up with TRBD2. Germline CDR1 and CDR2: DFQATT and SNEGSKA (reference sequence). The CDR3 length is 17 residues. The J segment lost 2 bases and the V segment lost 0 bases, leaving 12 bases of the junction unmatched. In DNA, the CDR3 is TGCAGTGCTAGAGATAGAAGTCCCCTAGCGGGCACCTACGAGCAGTACTTC. It translates to CSARDRSPLAGTYEQYF.

Ten or more counts support this clonotype. V is TRBV14 and J is TRBJ2-5, with a possible D match to TRBD2 (6 bases). The V gene lost 8 bases and the J gene lost 3 bases, with 13 bases spanning the gap. Per the germline V gene, CDR1 is SGHDN and CDR2 is FVKESK. The CDR3 has 13 amino acids. The CDR3 region has the DNA TGTGCCAGCGGAACGGGGGAAAAAGAGACCCAGTACTTC. The encoded protein is CASGTGEKETQYF.

J is TRBJ2-3 and V is TRBV6-2 or TRBV6-3; 16 positions match TRBD2. Germline-derived CDR1 and CDR2 are MNHEY and SVGEGT. The CDR3 totals 17 residues. V lost 4 bases, J lost 5 bases, and 6 bases stayed unmatched. CDR3 nucleotide sequence: TGTGCCAGCAGTTTCGGGACTAGCGGGGGGGCGGTAGATACGCAGTATTTT. As protein: CASSFGTSGGAVDTQYF.

There are many counts of this clonotype. The V gene is TRBV7-6, the J gene TRBJ2-7, with 15 bases fitting TRBD2. V shed 0 bases, J shed 4 bases, and the junction held 7 bases outside the gene matches. This CDR3 spans 18 amino acids. The germline gives CDR1 SGHVS, CDR2 FNYEAQ. The CDR3 sequence is CASSLAPGLAGGTYEQYF. DNA for the CDR3: TGTGCCAGCAGCTTAGCGCCAGGACTAGCGGGGGGGACTTACGAGCAGTACTTC.

The table lists this clonotype with many counts. The chain joins TRBV6-1 to TRBJ2-6, with 7 bases that match TRBD1. The ends lost 3 bases at V and 0 bases at J; junction bases unmatched: 2. CDR1 is MNHNS and CDR2 is SASEGT in the germline V gene. The CDR3 has 16 residues. The CDR3: CASSEQGVSGANVLTF. DNA of the CDR3: TGTGCCAGCAGTGAGCAGGGGGTCTCTGGGGCCAACGTCCTGACTTTC.

This clonotype appeared many times. The chain recombines TRBV3-1 with TRBJ1-2, with 7 bases that match TRBD1. The germline V gene encodes CDR1 LGHDT and CDR2 YNNKEL (reference sequence). With 3 bases clipped from V and 6 bases from J, the junction kept 7 bases outside the gene matches. The CDR3 length is 14 residues. The CDR3 DNA follows: TGTGCCAGCAGCCACACCAGCGGGACAGATGGCTACACCTTC. Its protein is CASSHTSGTDGYTF.

This clonotype was seen at least ten times. This chain connects TRBV6-1 to TRBJ2-5, with TRBD1 as a possible D gene (5 bases). This CDR3 is 15 amino acids long. The V gene's germline CDR1 is MNHNS and CDR2 SASEGT. The germline V and J ends were trimmed by 5 bases and 2 bases, with 15 bases remaining between them. The CDR3 DNA reads TGTGCCAGCAGTCCCCTCGAGACAGCGCAAGAGACCCAGTACTTC. This gives the protein CASSPLETAQETQYF.

This clonotype occurred many times. This chain connects TRBV6-5 to TRBJ1-2; D remains unclear. With 0 bases removed from V and 2 bases from J, the gap between germline ends came to 10 bases. The CDR3 extends over 15 amino acids. Germline CDR1 reads MNHEY; CDR2 reads SVGAGI. CDR3 DNA: TGTGCCAGCAGTTACTCATCAGCGGAGAACTATGGCTACACCTTC. This gives the protein CASSYSSAENYGYTF.

This clonotype was seen many times. The chain is built from TRBV3-1 and TRBJ1-2, with no clear D. The V end lost 4 bases, the J end lost 2 bases, and 8 bases lay between the germline ends. Germline loops: CDR1 LGHDT, CDR2 YNNKEL (reference sequence). The CDR3 is 13 residues long. The CDR3 reads CASSRTANYGYTF. CDR3 nucleotides: TGTGCCAGCAGCCGTACAGCAAACTATGGCTACACCTTC.

This clonotype was found many times. The chain is built from TRBV4-1 and TRBJ1-2; TRBD1 agrees at 10 bases. With V trimmed by 0 bases and J by 4 bases, 5 bases remained unmatched. From germline, CDR1 is MGHRA and CDR2 YSYEKL. CDR3 length: 16 residues. For the CDR3, the DNA is TGCGCCAGCAGCCAAGAAATACGGACAGGGGGCTATGGCTACACCTTC. It encodes CASSQEIRTGGYGYTF.

The chain recombines TRBV6-1 with TRBJ2-7; D tentatively fits TRBD1 or TRBD2 (5 bases each). Germline CDR1 is MNHNS and CDR2 is SASEGT. Trimming stripped 5 bases from V and 7 bases from J, with 15 bases between. The CDR3 loop spans 13 amino acids. The CDR3 region has the DNA TGTGCCAGCAGTTGGGGGTACCCGGAGGAGCAGTACTTC. Translation gives CASSWGYPEEQYF.

This clonotype has a count of ten or more. This sequence joins TRBV11-1 and TRBJ2-1; TRBD2 agrees at 7 bases. V lost 1 base and J lost 5; bases outside the gene matches: 5. In germline, CDR1 is SGHAT, CDR2 FQDESV (reference sequence). The CDR3 runs to 15 residues. The CDR3 DNA reads as TGTGCCAGCAGCTTAGGCGGGGGAGCACACAATGAGCAGTTCTTC. Translating it yields CASSLGGGAHNEQFF.

The chain uses TRBV4-1 and TRBJ2-1, with 14 nucleotides matching TRBD2. The CDR3 consists of 16 residues. Germline V gives CDR1 MGHRA, CDR2 YSYEKL. V lost 0 bases to trimming and J lost 9 bases; unmatched junction nucleotides: 4. CDR3 nucleotides: TGCGCCAGCAGCCAAGACGGGACTAGCGGGAGCGCTGAGCAGTTCTTC. This translates into CASSQDGTSGSAEQFF.